Here is one TCR beta chain with its context. Its specificity is not known. This sample was included in a study of cytomegalovirus exposure and HLA in healthy donors. The study's findings and limits: Researchers counted around 160 TCR beta chains as cytomegalovirus-associated. With high specificity and sensitivity, the classifier reportedly diagnosed cytomegalovirus status. In vitro testing confirmed a few CMV-associated chains as specific for CMV antigens.

Libraries were prepared by immunoSEQ multiplex PCR; TCRdb keeps only in-frame clonotypes and omits some of them. The sample lists about 78,000 clones, 96% seen once, with roughly 1.6% in the top ten. The CDR3 contains 13 residues. Germline lookup yields CDR1 SGDLS and CDR2 YYNGEE. The germline V and J ends were trimmed by 0 bases and 5 bases, with 7 bases remaining between them. This clonotype originated in a young man in good health and CMV-seropositive. The chain employs TRBV9 and TRBJ2-3; possibly TRBD1 for D (5 bases). The sequenced material came from PBMCs. CDR3 DNA: TGTGCCAGCAGCGTAGGAGGACAAGATACGCAGTATTTT. This translates into CASSVGGQDTQYF.